This is a list of T cell receptor beta chains from one sample in a study of cytomegalovirus exposure and HLA in healthy donors. Repertoires were generated with immunoSEQ multiplex PCR, while TCRdb's copy carries only in-frame clones and drops some. The repertoire holds about 260,000 clones, with about 83% as singletons. The sample comprised PBMCs. These receptors were collected from a woman in her 40s in good health and CMV-seropositive. The CDR3 runs from the conserved cysteine through the conserved F or W. Fields, in order: D gene, V gene, J gene, CDR3 length, CDR3 protein. The D gene is left open where the match is weak.

D gene: -
V gene: TRBV7-8
J gene: TRBJ1-1
CDR3 length: 17
CDR3 protein: CASSFRGGVSRNTEAFF

D gene: TRBD2
V gene: TRBV30
J gene: TRBJ2-2
CDR3 length: 15
CDR3 protein: CAWSPSGSRTGELFF

D gene: -
V gene: TRBV6-1
J gene: TRBJ1-5
CDR3 length: 15
CDR3 protein: CASVGGRGNNQPQHF

D gene: TRBD1
V gene: TRBV7-2
J gene: TRBJ1-2
CDR3 length: 18
CDR3 protein: CASSKYNPEPDRVGGYTF

D gene: TRBD2
V gene: TRBV4-2
J gene: TRBJ2-7
CDR3 length: 15
CDR3 protein: CASSQDSLAGGPKYF

D gene: TRBD1
V gene: TRBV30
J gene: TRBJ1-6
CDR3 length: 14
CDR3 protein: CAWGRTGGISPLHF

D gene: TRBD1
V gene: TRBV2
J gene: TRBJ2-7
CDR3 length: 14
CDR3 protein: CASSETHRGHEQYF

D gene: -
V gene: TRBV6-6
J gene: TRBJ2-7
CDR3 length: 14
CDR3 protein: CASSPPDIFLEQYF

D gene: -
V gene: TRBV30
J gene: TRBJ2-2
CDR3 length: 16
CDR3 protein: CAWSFRATGLTGELFF

D gene: -
V gene: TRBV6-6
J gene: TRBJ2-3
CDR3 length: 13
CDR3 protein: CATSGASQDTQYF

D gene: -
V gene: TRBV6-4
J gene: TRBJ1-2
CDR3 length: 14
CDR3 protein: CASSDSPGTGGYTF

D gene: TRBD2
V gene: TRBV29-1
J gene: TRBJ2-1
CDR3 length: 13
CDR3 protein: CSVGGGGYNEQFF

D gene: TRBD1
V gene: TRBV25-1
J gene: TRBJ2-7
CDR3 length: 12
CDR3 protein: CASRTGVHEQYF

D gene: TRBD2
V gene: TRBV28
J gene: TRBJ2-6
CDR3 length: 17
CDR3 protein: CAASLSSGRGGANVLTF

D gene: TRBD1
V gene: TRBV10-3
J gene: TRBJ2-7
CDR3 length: 16
CDR3 protein: CAISESGDSRSYEQYF

D gene: -
V gene: TRBV27
J gene: TRBJ2-3
CDR3 length: 15
CDR3 protein: CASSSEGGGTDTQYF

D gene: -
V gene: TRBV2
J gene: TRBJ2-2
CDR3 length: 15
CDR3 protein: CASSGSSGNTGELFF

D gene: -
V gene: TRBV7-9
J gene: TRBJ1-2
CDR3 length: 12
CDR3 protein: CASSPNSPGYTF

D gene: -
V gene: TRBV7-9
J gene: TRBJ1-3
CDR3 length: 14
CDR3 protein: CASSRDMMSNTIYF

D gene: TRBD1
V gene: TRBV5-4
J gene: TRBJ2-3
CDR3 length: 17
CDR3 protein: CASSLDPNRGITDTQYF

D gene: TRBD1
V gene: TRBV7-9
J gene: TRBJ1-6
CDR3 length: 15
CDR3 protein: CASSLAPGGVSPLHF

D gene: TRBD2
V gene: TRBV11-3
J gene: TRBJ2-3
CDR3 length: 17
CDR3 protein: CASSLAGASGYTDTQYF

D gene: -
V gene: TRBV6-5
J gene: TRBJ2-2
CDR3 length: 13
CDR3 protein: CASSYSNLRELFF

D gene: -
V gene: TRBV27
J gene: TRBJ2-3
CDR3 length: 17
CDR3 protein: CASSPRQYSTRTDTQYF

D gene: -
V gene: TRBV5-1
J gene: TRBJ1-1
CDR3 length: 15
CDR3 protein: CASSFGGAADTEAFF

D gene: -
V gene: TRBV5-6
J gene: TRBJ1-5
CDR3 length: 15
CDR3 protein: CASSRREVGNQPQHF

D gene: -
V gene: TRBV9
J gene: TRBJ1-3
CDR3 length: 16
CDR3 protein: CASSVDQQLYGNTIYF

D gene: TRBD2
V gene: TRBV2
J gene: TRBJ2-3
CDR3 length: 14
CDR3 protein: CASRGLAGPDTQYF

D gene: -
V gene: TRBV10-3
J gene: TRBJ2-7
CDR3 length: 12
CDR3 protein: CAISDSSYEQYF

D gene: -
V gene: TRBV4-3
J gene: TRBJ2-3
CDR3 length: 17
CDR3 protein: CASSQEASWGRVDTQYF

D gene: -
V gene: TRBV5-6
J gene: TRBJ2-7
CDR3 length: 13
CDR3 protein: CASSAGQSYEQYF

D gene: TRBD1
V gene: TRBV19
J gene: TRBJ2-7
CDR3 length: 14
CDR3 protein: CASSTGTGFDEQYF

D gene: -
V gene: TRBV6-5
J gene: TRBJ2-7
CDR3 length: 12
CDR3 protein: CASSYRGTEQYF

D gene: -
V gene: TRBV27
J gene: TRBJ2-4
CDR3 length: 13
CDR3 protein: CASSLSGGNIQYF

D gene: -
V gene: TRBV28
J gene: TRBJ1-5
CDR3 length: 16
CDR3 protein: CASKGTLIWGDQPQHF

D gene: -
V gene: TRBV7-2
J gene: TRBJ1-5
CDR3 length: 15
CDR3 protein: CASSLVGAGNQPQHF

D gene: -
V gene: TRBV30
J gene: TRBJ2-5
CDR3 length: 11
CDR3 protein: CAWRVQETQYF

D gene: TRBD1
V gene: TRBV5-1
J gene: TRBJ1-2
CDR3 length: 14
CDR3 protein: CASSQGTVNYGYTF

D gene: TRBD1
V gene: TRBV5-5
J gene: TRBJ1-1
CDR3 length: 12
CDR3 protein: CASSGDRAEAFF

D gene: -
V gene: TRBV2
J gene: TRBJ1-2
CDR3 length: 13
CDR3 protein: CASIVREVYGYTF

D gene: -
V gene: TRBV21-1
J gene: TRBJ2-7
CDR3 length: 17
CDR3 protein: CASSIWVAGGPRYEQYF

D gene: TRBD1
V gene: TRBV10-3
J gene: TRBJ2-1
CDR3 length: 21
CDR3 protein: CAIRDQALRQGPYVGYNEQFF

D gene: -
V gene: TRBV11-3
J gene: TRBJ2-1
CDR3 length: 15
CDR3 protein: CASSLVAGPYNEQFF

D gene: -
V gene: TRBV19
J gene: TRBJ1-4
CDR3 length: 14
CDR3 protein: CASSIDRQTEKLFF

D gene: -
V gene: TRBV30
J gene: TRBJ2-5
CDR3 length: 15
CDR3 protein: CAWSVPRSGQETQYF

D gene: -
V gene: TRBV7-3
J gene: TRBJ2-3
CDR3 length: 17
CDR3 protein: CASSLTRGIPSTDTQYF

D gene: TRBD1
V gene: TRBV27
J gene: TRBJ2-7
CDR3 length: 18
CDR3 protein: CASSPLSRDRVRFYEQYF

D gene: TRBD1
V gene: TRBV5-6
J gene: TRBJ1-2
CDR3 length: 13
CDR3 protein: CASSADRIYGYTF